This T cell receptor beta chain was retrieved from a study of cytomegalovirus exposure and HLA in healthy donors. The CDR3 contains 13 residues. Germline loops: CDR1 KGHSH, CDR2 LQKENI. The V segment lost 5 bases and the J segment 6 bases; nucleotides outside the gene matches: 6. PCR primers comprised 60 Vbeta and 13 Jbeta primers. Clones were read by immunoSEQ multiplex PCR, and TCRdb kept only the in-frame ones, dropping some. The sample yields around 70,000 clones, of which the top ten take up approximately 5%. The TCR comes from a man between 40 and 49 years old in good health and CMV-seronegative. Material: PBMCs. This chain uses TRBV18 with TRBJ1-2, with 7 bases identical to TRBD1. The chain's CDR3 is CASSSGQTDGYTF. CDR3 DNA sequence: TGTGCCAGCTCATCGGGACAGACCGATGGCTACACCTTC.